This TCR beta chain was sequenced for a study of blood T cell repertoires in COVID-19. Across the whole study: Acute-phase and convalescent COVID-19 samples originated in the United States, Italy and Spain. PBMCs, B-cell-depleted T cells, or T cells provided the cDNA or gDNA that made up the material.

CDR3 length equals 14 residues. The V gene end was trimmed by 6 bases and the J gene end by 5 bases; junction bases not matched to a gene: 5. Germline V CDR1 and CDR2: MNHEY, SMNVEV (reference sequence). Original processing methods: The authors estimated nucleated cell counts from reference gene primer amplification. The protocol was immunoSEQ multiplex PCR, while the TCRdb copy is restricted to in-frame clones and leaves out a portion. V, J and clone size were drawn from that table, and D and trimming were deduced from the DNA. The table shows 97,000 or so clones, with about 80% occurring only once.

The chain uses TRBV27 and TRBJ1-5; 9 nucleotides agree with TRBD1. The material sequenced was peripheral blood. The clonotype originates from a man aged 55-75 years with acute or convalescent COVID-19. CDR3 coding DNA: TGTGCCAGCAGCCAAGACAGGGGGGATCAGCCCCAGCATTTT. Amino acids: CASSQDRGDQPQHF.